What follows are 8 T cell receptor beta chains derived from one specimen sequenced in a study of OX40 agonist ivuxolimab in advanced cancers. The table came from immunoSEQ multiplex PCR; TCRdb's copy has only in-frame clones and leaves some out. The data contain tens of thousands of clones, almost 85% of them singletons. The sequencing here drew on CD4+ or CD8+ T cells sorted from blood, taken in a trial of the OX40 agonist ivuxolimab. These receptors all come from an adult with an advanced solid tumor such as melanoma, head and neck, liver or kidney cancer.

The chain joins TRBV4-1 to TRBJ2-7; D may match TRBD1 or TRBD2 (5 bases each). From germline, CDR1 is MGHRA and CDR2 YSYEKL. The V and J ends lost 1 base and 0 bases respectively, with 19 bases between them. The CDR3 totals 18 residues. The CDR3 region is CASSQGSSRDGFSYEQYF. The CDR3 DNA reads as TGCGCCAGCAGCCAAGGGTCAAGCCGGGACGGATTCTCCTACGAGCAGTACTTC.

The chain couples TRBV9 to TRBJ1-2, with D possibly TRBD1 on 6 matching bases. The germline CDR1 and CDR2 sequences are SGDLS and YYNGEE. The V end lost 4 bases, the J end lost 5 bases, and 30 bases lay between the germline ends. The CDR3 is 19 amino acids. The CDR3 nucleotides are TGTGCCAGCAGCCCCCCCAGAGGGGGATGGGGGAAGGGGCCATATGGCTACACCTTC. It yields the protein CASSPPRGGWGKGPYGYTF. Full variable domain (rest looked up from reference TRBV9 and TRBJ1-2): DSGVTQTPKHLITATGQRVTLRCSPRSGDLSVYWYQQSLDQGLQFLIQYYNGEERAKGNILERFSAQQFPDLHSELNLSSLELGDSALYFCASSPPRGGWGKGPYGYTFGSGTRLTVV.

V is TRBV6-1 and J is TRBJ1-2, with no clear D. Per germline, CDR1 MNHNS and CDR2 SASEGT. This CDR3 contains 12 residues. Trimming cost V 8 bases and J 3 bases, with 10 bases left between them. CDR3 sequence (DNA): TGTGCCAGCCTGGGGAAGGACTATGGCTACACCTTC. Translation: CASLGKDYGYTF.

This chain uses TRBV7-9 with TRBJ2-2, with 7 nucleotides matching TRBD2. Losses at the gene ends were 3 bases for V and 3 bases for J; bases not matched to a gene: 4. The CDR3 is made up of 15 amino acids. Per germline, CDR1 SEHNR and CDR2 FQNEAQ (reference sequence). CDR3 region: CASSFGGGDTGELFF. The CDR3 region has the DNA TGTGCCAGCAGCTTCGGGGGAGGGGACACCGGGGAGCTGTTTTTT.

The chain links TRBV28 to TRBJ1-3; 9 bases fit TRBD1. CDR3 length: 15 amino acids. Germline V lookup: CDR1 MDHEN, CDR2 SYDVKM. J lost 8 bases, V lost 5 bases, and 10 bases had no gene match. The CDR3 sequence is CASSVRTGGADTIYF. CDR3 bases: TGTGCCAGCAGTGTACGAACAGGGGGCGCAGACACCATATATTTT.

This chain uses TRBV11-3 with TRBJ2-1; D may be TRBD1 (5 bases). The V and J ends lost 4 bases and 0 bases respectively, with 10 bases between them. Germline V CDR1 and CDR2: SGHNT, YENEEA. CDR3 length: 15 residues. CDR3 DNA sequence: TGTGCCAGCAGCTGGGGCTTGAGCTCCTACAATGAGCAGTTCTTC. This translates into CASSWGLSSYNEQFF.

The chain's CDR3 is CASVRAGNTEAFF. CDR3 nucleotide sequence: TGTGCCAGCGTCCGGGCTGGGAACACTGAAGCTTTCTTT. The chain has TRBV28 and TRBJ1-1; D ambiguous. Germline CDR1 MDHEN, CDR2 SYDVKM. The CDR3 has 13 residues. Trimming pared 8 bases from V and 1 base from J, leaving 11 bases between.

The J gene is TRBJ2-1, the V gene TRBV10-3, with 7 bases matching TRBD2. Per the germline V gene, CDR1 is ENHRY and CDR2 is SYGVKD. This CDR3 region has 14 residues. V lost 11 bases and J lost 4; bases outside the gene matches: 11. The CDR3 spells CAASPGGFYNEQFF. As DNA, the CDR3 is TGTGCCGCCTCCCCGGGAGGCTTTTACAATGAGCAGTTCTTC.